This T cell receptor (beta chain) came from a study of blood T cell repertoires in COVID-19. Looking at the study overall: Donors in the United States, Italy and Spain gave samples during acute or convalescent COVID-19. Sample material is recorded as cDNA or gDNA derived from T cells, B-cell-depleted T cells, or PBMCs.

CDR3 length: 15 residues. Germline assignment: CDR1 SGHDN and CDR2 FVKESK. The V and J ends lost 3 bases and 3 bases, in that order; junction bases with no gene match: 7. In the original workflow: Reference gene primer amplification yielded estimated nucleated cell counts. The data were produced by immunoSEQ multiplex PCR, yet TCRdb's version contains in-frame clones alone and is incomplete. From that table come the V and J calls and clone size; the DNA was used to work out D and trimming. The repertoire holds roughly 220,000 clones, with 80% to 85% as singletons. The sample consisted of peripheral blood. The source is an older woman with acute or convalescent COVID-19. This chain links TRBV14 with TRBJ1-1; 7 bases map to TRBD1. CDR3 protein: CASSHSQGGYTEAFF. The DNA for the CDR3 is TGTGCCAGCAGCCATTCTCAAGGGGGCTACACTGAAGCTTTCTTT.